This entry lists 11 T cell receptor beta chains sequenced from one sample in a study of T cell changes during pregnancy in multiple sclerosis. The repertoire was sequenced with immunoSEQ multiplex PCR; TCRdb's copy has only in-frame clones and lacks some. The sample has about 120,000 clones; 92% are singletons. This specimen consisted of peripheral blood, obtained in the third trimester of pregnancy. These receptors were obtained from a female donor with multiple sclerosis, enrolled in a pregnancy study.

The CDR3 sequence: CASSSRDNEETQYF. As DNA, the CDR3 is TGTGCCAGCAGCTCCCGGGACAATGAAGAGACCCAGTACTTC. The chain recombines TRBV7-2 with TRBJ2-5; D perhaps matches TRBD1 (6 bases). The germline gives CDR1 SGHTA, CDR2 FQGNSA. Trimming shortened V by 4 bases and J by 3 bases, and 12 bases separated the two germline ends. This CDR3 spans 14 amino acids.

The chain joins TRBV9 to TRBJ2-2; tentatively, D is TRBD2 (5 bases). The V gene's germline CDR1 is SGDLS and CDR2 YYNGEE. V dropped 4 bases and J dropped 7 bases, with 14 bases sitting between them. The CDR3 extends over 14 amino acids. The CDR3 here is CASSPQAADGELFF. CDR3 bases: TGTGCCAGCAGCCCCCAAGCGGCAGACGGGGAGCTGTTTTTT.

In nucleotides, the CDR3 is TGTGCCAGCAGCCGAGGGACAGGGGACGGGAATTCACCCCTCCACTTT. This encodes CASSRGTGDGNSPLHF. The chain couples TRBV4-2 to TRBJ1-6; TRBD1 aligns across 10 bases. This CDR3 is built from 16 residues. The germline CDR1 and CDR2 sequences are LGHNA and YNFKEQ. J was trimmed by 7 bases and V by 4 bases; bases with no gene match: 7.

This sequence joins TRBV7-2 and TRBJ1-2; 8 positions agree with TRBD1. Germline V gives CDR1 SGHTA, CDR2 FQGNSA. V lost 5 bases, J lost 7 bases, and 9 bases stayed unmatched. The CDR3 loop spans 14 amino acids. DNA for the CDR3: TGTGCCAGCAGCCCGCAGACAGGGGTCGGTGGCTACACCTTC. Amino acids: CASSPQTGVGGYTF.

CDR3 sequence reads: CASSPAGRRLQETQYF. Written as DNA, the CDR3 is TGTGCCAGCAGCCCAGCCGGACGGAGGCTACAAGAGACCCAGTACTTC. V usage is TRBV7-9 and J usage is TRBJ2-5; D is possibly TRBD2 (5 bases). CDR3 length: 16 residues. V was cut by 5 bases and J by 2 bases, with 18 bases left in between. From germline, CDR1 is SEHNR and CDR2 FQNEAQ (reference sequence). The full variable domain, its missing parts supplied by reference TRBV7-9 and TRBJ2-5, is DTGVSQNPRHKITKRGQNVTFRCDPISEHNRLYWYRQTLGQGPEFLTYFQNEAQLEKSRLLSDRFSAERPKGSFSTLEIQRTEQGDSAMYLCASSPAGRRLQETQYFGPGTRLLVL.

CDR3 loop: CASSARLASGDEQYF. Written as DNA, the CDR3 is TGTGCCAGCAGTGCCCGACTAGCTAGCGGCGACGAGCAGTACTTC. The chain carries TRBV28 and TRBJ2-7; 7 nucleotides match TRBD2. CDR3 length: 15 residues. From germline, CDR1 is MDHEN and CDR2 SYDVKM. The V and J ends lost 5 bases and 5 bases, in that order; junction bases with no gene match: 12. The whole variable domain, remainder taken from reference TRBV28 and TRBJ2-7, is DVKVTQSSRYLVKRTGEKVFLECVQDMDHENMFWYRQDPGLGLRLIYFSYDVKMKEKGDIPEGYSVSREKKERFSLILESASTNQTSMYLCASSARLASGDEQYFGPGTRLTVT.

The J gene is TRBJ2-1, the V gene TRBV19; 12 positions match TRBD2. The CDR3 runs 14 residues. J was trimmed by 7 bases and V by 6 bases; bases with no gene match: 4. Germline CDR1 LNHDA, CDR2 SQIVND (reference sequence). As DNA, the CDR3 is TGTGCCAGTAGGGTCGGGACTAGCGGGAATGAGCAGTTCTTC. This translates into CASRVGTSGNEQFF.

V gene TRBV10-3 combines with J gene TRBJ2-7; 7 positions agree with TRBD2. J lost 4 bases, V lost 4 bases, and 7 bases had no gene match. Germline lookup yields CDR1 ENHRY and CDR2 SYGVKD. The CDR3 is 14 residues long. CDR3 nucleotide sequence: TGTGCCATCAGTGCGAGGGAGGGCCTTTACGAGCAGTACTTC. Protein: CAISAREGLYEQYF.

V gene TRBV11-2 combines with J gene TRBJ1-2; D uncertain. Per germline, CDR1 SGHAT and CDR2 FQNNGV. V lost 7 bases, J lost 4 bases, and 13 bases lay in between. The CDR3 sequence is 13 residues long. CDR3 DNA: TGTGCCAGCACCTTTGTTGAGGGCTATGGCTACACCTTC. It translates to CASTFVEGYGYTF.

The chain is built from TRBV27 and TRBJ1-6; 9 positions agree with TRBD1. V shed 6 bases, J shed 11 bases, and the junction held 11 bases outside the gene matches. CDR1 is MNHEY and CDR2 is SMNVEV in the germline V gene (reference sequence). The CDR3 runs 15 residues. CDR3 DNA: TGTGCCAGCAGGCTGAAGGACAGGGGTTCTGCACCCCTCCACTTT. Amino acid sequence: CASRLKDRGSAPLHF.

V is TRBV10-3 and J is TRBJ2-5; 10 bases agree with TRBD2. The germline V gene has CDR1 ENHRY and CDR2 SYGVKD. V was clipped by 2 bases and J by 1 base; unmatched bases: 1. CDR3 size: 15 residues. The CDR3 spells CAISERLAGQETQYF. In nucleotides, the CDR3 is TGTGCCATCAGTGAGCGACTAGCGGGCCAAGAGACCCAGTACTTC.